One and the same sample provided the 20 T cell receptor beta chains below, sequenced in a study of shared clonotypes between healthy human individuals. Profiling relied on immunoSEQ multiplex PCR, and the TCRdb table lists in-frame clones only, not all of them. The table includes 450,000 to 600,000 clones, 79% detected once. Sequencing input: PBMCs. These receptors all stem from a woman between 35 and 50 years old in good health. Some clones in this sample may be carry-over from other donors' samples.

The chain combines TRBV11-2 with TRBJ2-1, with TRBD2 identical over 10 bases. Germline values: CDR1 SGHAT, CDR2 FQNNGV. This CDR3 region has 16 residues. J gave up 8 bases and V 5 bases, and 12 bases lay outside the gene matches. The CDR3 nucleotides are TGTGCCAGCAGCGCCGCCCTCCTAGCGGGAGTCGATGAGCAGTTCTTC. Protein sequence: CASSAALLAGVDEQFF.

As for this clone: Other DNA sequences in this specimen translate into the identical CDR3. The chain employs TRBV28 and TRBJ2-7; D gene uncertain. V lost 8 bases, J lost 1 base, and 12 bases lay in between. This CDR3 contains 13 residues. CDR1 is MDHEN and CDR2 is SYDVKM in the germline V gene. The CDR3 region is CASSPGPSYEQYF. The CDR3 region has the DNA TGTGCCAGCTCCCCAGGACCTTCCTACGAGCAGTACTTC.

The chain carries TRBV15 and TRBJ2-3, with 8 bases fitting TRBD2. The germline V gene encodes CDR1 LNHNV and CDR2 YYDKDF (reference sequence). V lost 5 bases, J lost 4 bases, and 5 bases stayed unmatched. The CDR3 loop spans 14 amino acids. In nucleotides, the CDR3 is TGTGCCACCAGCGGACGGGGGGGGGCAGATACGCAGTATTTT. Its protein is CATSGRGGADTQYF. Variable domain in full (rest from reference TRBV15 and TRBJ2-3): DAMVIQNPRYQVTQFGKPVTLSCSQTLNHNVMYWYQQKSSQAPKLLFHYYDKDFNNEADTPDNFQSRRPNTSFCFLDIRSPGLGDTAMYLCATSGRGGADTQYFGPGTRLTVL.

The chain has TRBV5-1 and TRBJ1-2; the match to TRBD1 covers 9 bases. V lost 4 bases and J lost 7; bases outside the gene matches: 8. CDR3 size: 14 residues. Germline CDR1 and CDR2: SGHRS and YFSETQ. The CDR3 DNA follows: TGCGCCAGCAGCGAGGGACAGGGCCCTAGTGGCTACACCTTC. Amino acids: CASSEGQGPSGYTF.

Comment on this clone: This specimen includes other DNA sequences encoding the same CDR3. The chain uses TRBV9 and TRBJ2-7; no clear D. V gave up 0 bases and J gave up 1 base, with 8 bases separating them. Germline CDR1 reads SGDLS; CDR2 reads YYNGEE. CDR3 length equals 14 residues. The CDR3 nucleotides read TGTGCCAGCAGCGTAGGGTTAGCTTCCTACGAGCAGTACTTC. Residues: CASSVGLASYEQYF.

This chain connects TRBV6-5 to TRBJ1-4, with unresolved D. Germline V gene lookup returns CDR1 MNHEY and CDR2 SVGAGI. CDR3 length equals 12 residues. Trimming stripped 6 bases from V and 4 bases from J, with 6 bases between. The CDR3 DNA follows: TGTGCCAGCAGCCCAGATAATGAAAAACTGTTTTTT. This gives the protein CASSPDNEKLFF.

The rearrangement joins TRBV5-4 to TRBJ2-3, with a tentative D call TRBD1 (5 bases). Per germline, CDR1 SGHNT and CDR2 YYREEE (reference sequence). This CDR3 spans 13 amino acids. V was trimmed by 2 bases and J by 5 bases, leaving 9 bases between them. In nucleotides, the CDR3 is TGTGCCAGCAGCTTTCAAGGGGAAGATACGCAGTATTTT. As protein: CASSFQGEDTQYF.

This chain joins TRBV28 and TRBJ2-1, with D perhaps assigned TRBD1 or TRBD2 (5 bases each). V lost 5 bases and J 3 bases, leaving 17 bases between the germline ends. The length of the CDR3 is 16 residues. The germline V gene encodes CDR1 MDHEN and CDR2 SYDVKM. The CDR3 protein is CASSRPGPSIYNEQFF. As DNA, the CDR3 is TGTGCCAGCAGTCGACCGGGACCGAGTATCTACAATGAGCAGTTCTTC.

Points on this clone: At one end, the junction sequence differs from germline, possibly due to a read error. The rearrangement joins TRBV7-7 to TRBJ2-1, with TRBD2 matching over 9 bases. Germline V gene data show CDR1 as SSHAT and CDR2 as FNYEAQ (reference sequence). The CDR3 runs to 15 residues. CDR3 sequence reads: CASSLGAGGDNEQFF. The DNA for the CDR3 is TGTGCTAGCAGCTTAGGAGCGGGAGGAGACAATGAGCAGTTCTTC.

On this clone itself: Sequence at one end of the junction differs from germline and may be a read error. This chain links TRBV28 with TRBJ1-2; 10 bases agree with TRBD1. The CDR3 length is 13 residues. In germline, CDR1 is MDHEN, CDR2 SYDVKM. The CDR3 DNA is TGTGCCAGCAGTTTGCCCGGGACAGGGGCCGCGGTCTTC. Protein sequence: CASSLPGTGAAVF.

The chain uses TRBV5-1 and TRBJ1-2, with D maybe TRBD1 (6 bases). CDR1 and CDR2 (germline): SGHRS, YFSETQ. V lost 0 bases to trimming and J lost 7 bases, with 13 bases between them. CDR3 length equals 14 residues. In nucleotides, the CDR3 is TGCGCCAGCAGCTTGGAAGCCCCACAGGGTGGCTACACCTTC. Translation: CASSLEAPQGGYTF.

There are a few counts of this clone. J is TRBJ2-1 and V is TRBV7-9; 7 nucleotides agree with TRBD2. With 5 bases clipped from V and 2 bases from J, the junction kept 3 bases outside the gene matches. The CDR3 consists of 14 residues. Germline V gene sequence: CDR1 SEHNR, CDR2 FQNEAQ (reference sequence). CDR3 in amino acids: CASSPGGTYNEQFF. The CDR3 bases are TGTGCCAGCAGCCCCGGGGGGACCTACAATGAGCAGTTCTTC.

On this clone: This may stem from a read error, because a much larger clone lies one nucleotide away. V is TRBV30 and J is TRBJ2-1, with 9 bases lining up with TRBD2. V lost 0 bases and J lost 9; bases outside the gene matches: 9. This CDR3 is 15 amino acids long. CDR1 is GTSNPN, CDR2 SVGIG, per germline (reference sequence). CDR3 in DNA: TGTGCCTGGAGTGTACTCGGGACTAGCTGGACTGAGCAGTTCTTC. Its protein product is CAWSVLGTSWTEQFF.

The chain links TRBV5-1 to TRBJ2-7, with D tentatively TRBD1 (5 bases). There are 14 residues in the CDR3. The germline V and J ends were trimmed by 0 bases and 6 bases, with 13 bases remaining between them. The V gene's germline CDR1 is SGHRS and CDR2 YFSETQ. The CDR3 DNA is TGCGCCAGCAGCTTGGGGACAATAGACACCGAGCAGTACTTC. Translating gives CASSLGTIDTEQYF.

The chain recombines TRBV28 with TRBJ1-2; tentative D call: TRBD1 (6 bases). This CDR3 comprises 15 residues. V was trimmed by 6 bases and J by 6 bases, leaving 20 bases between them. CDR1 and CDR2 from the germline V gene are MDHEN and SYDVKM. CDR3 nucleotides: TGTGCCAGCAGGCATACTTCACAGGGAAGCGATGGCTACACCTTC. The encoded protein is CASRHTSQGSDGYTF.

The chain has TRBV5-1 and TRBJ1-2, with D hard to call. Germline lookup yields CDR1 SGHRS and CDR2 YFSETQ. The CDR3 has 14 residues. The ends were cut back, 4 bases at V and 0 bases at J, with 10 bases in the middle. The CDR3 protein is CASSPDGANYGYTF. In DNA, the CDR3 is TGCGCCAGCAGCCCCGACGGAGCTAACTATGGCTACACCTTC.

This clone has only a few counts. The V gene is TRBV5-1, the J gene TRBJ1-1; D is unclear. Germline assignment: CDR1 SGHRS and CDR2 YFSETQ. CDR3 length: 15 residues. With 2 bases removed from V and 0 bases from J, the gap between germline ends came to 11 bases. Here the CDR3 DNA reads TGCGCCAGCAGCTTTGGCGAGGTAATGAACACTGAAGCTTTCTTT. It codes for CASSFGEVMNTEAFF.

V is TRBV27 and J is TRBJ2-1; 14 bases map to TRBD2. The ends lost 5 bases at V and 6 bases at J; junction bases unmatched: 6. CDR1 and CDR2 (germline): MNHEY, SMNVEV (reference sequence). The CDR3 extends over 16 amino acids. CDR3 nucleotide sequence: TGTGCCAGCAGTCACCGCGGGACTAGCGGGAGCAATGAGCAGTTCTTC. Translating gives CASSHRGTSGSNEQFF.

This chain uses TRBV19 with TRBJ1-2; D gene uncertain. CDR3 size: 13 residues. Looked up from germline, CDR1 is LNHDA and CDR2 is SQIVND (reference sequence). Trimming stripped 6 bases from V and 3 bases from J, with 11 bases between. CDR3 amino acids: CASSPSGDYGYTF. CDR3 nucleotides: TGTGCCAGTAGCCCGAGCGGGGACTATGGCTACACCTTC.

This clone was counted only a few times. The rearrangement links TRBV2 to TRBJ2-5; a possible D gene is TRBD2 (6 bases). The CDR3 spans 19 residues. Trimming shortened V by 1 base and J by 9 bases, and 30 bases separated the two germline ends. Per the germline V gene, CDR1 is SNHLY and CDR2 is FYNNEI. CDR3 protein: CASSEVARGPGYRPGAQYF. CDR3 sequence (DNA): TGTGCCAGCAGTGAAGTCGCGCGCGGACCGGGATATCGGCCGGGGGCCCAGTACTTC.